This section outlines one T cell receptor beta chain sequence together with its context. The sample holds a few counts of this clone. Its recognized antigen is unknown. No quality values exist for individual bases; no much larger clone is one base distant. The sample comes from a study of Ad26.COV2.S vaccination and SARS-CoV-2 variants (dated by TCRdb to the early 2020s). Context from the whole study: TCRbeta repertoire sequencing served as the tool for gauging how specific and how broad the SARS-CoV-2-reactive T cell receptors were following Ad26.COV2.S vaccination. A total of 32 samples were included in the TCR-sequenced set, comprising some 20 Ad26.COV2.S vaccine recipients, 5 placebo recipients and 8 SARS-CoV-2 convalescent individuals. Here is what the overall study found, with its caveats: After vaccination, substantial breadth of spike-specific CD8+ and CD4+ T cell responses was reported. The authors noted that the TCR breadth and depth analyses may have underestimated total T cell responses. Spike-specific TCR breadth was higher in Ad26.COV2.S recipients than in placebo recipients (P = 0.0014). Vaccine and placebo recipients had similar non-spike TCR breadth, a finding consistent with the vaccine containing only spike.

The immunoSEQ Assay was the method used to sequence TCRbeta CDR3 regions. After extraction, genomic DNA underwent amplification by bias-controlled multiplex PCR, followed by high-throughput sequencing. The study's processing was this. To quantify the absolute abundance of every unique TCRbeta CDR3 region, sequences were collapsed and filtered. T cell fraction was estimated by normalization of TCRbeta template counts to usable DNA, with usable DNA being measured through amplification of reference genes present in all nucleated cells. Repertoire TCRs were annotated as SARS-CoV-2-specific when V gene, CDR3 amino acid sequence and J gene were exactly matched to a known reactive TCR set. The reference SARS-CoV-2 TCR set came from MIRA and was filtered for enrichment in COVID-19-positive ImmuneCODE repertoires, removing public or cross-reactive TCRs. Using the MIRA antigens, annotated TCRs were further analysed by specific ORF or by position within an ORF. Breadth was defined as the number of annotated unique rearrangements divided by the total number of unique productive rearrangements, and depth was defined as the summed frequency of the annotated unique rearrangements. Group comparisons of TCR breadth used two-sided Wilcoxon rank-sum tests. In TCRdb, the immuneACCESS table is reduced to in-frame sequences with V and J assigned. These tables do not hold every clone; where another copy was compared, an unresolved V gene accounts for under half, and the others remain unexplained. V and J calls and clone size follow that table, whereas D and trimming were derived from the DNA. This sample lists 300,000 to 450,000 clones; about 91% were detected once. Jointly, the top ten make up roughly 3.9% of the sample.

The sample's time point, from its label and the paper: individuals recovered from natural SARS-CoV-2 infection. The origin of this receptor is a human donor who had recovered from COVID-19. Sequences were derived from peripheral blood, sampled after recovery from COVID-19.

The DNA sequence reads TGTGCCAGCAGTTACTCGGGGAGGGGGCTCGGTCAGCCCCAGCATTTT. It translates to CASSYSGRGLGQPQHF. Rearrangement joined TRBV6-2 or TRBV6-3 to TRBJ1-5, with 7 central nucleotides matching TRBD1. In the germline V gene, CDR1 corresponds to MNHEY and CDR2 to SVGEGT. V is pruned by 0 bases and J by 6 bases, leaving 8 bases of the junction without a gene match. From cysteine to phenylalanine, the CDR3 is 16 amino acids long. The retained sequence is limited to the CDR3, 48 bases, with the frame set at the first base.